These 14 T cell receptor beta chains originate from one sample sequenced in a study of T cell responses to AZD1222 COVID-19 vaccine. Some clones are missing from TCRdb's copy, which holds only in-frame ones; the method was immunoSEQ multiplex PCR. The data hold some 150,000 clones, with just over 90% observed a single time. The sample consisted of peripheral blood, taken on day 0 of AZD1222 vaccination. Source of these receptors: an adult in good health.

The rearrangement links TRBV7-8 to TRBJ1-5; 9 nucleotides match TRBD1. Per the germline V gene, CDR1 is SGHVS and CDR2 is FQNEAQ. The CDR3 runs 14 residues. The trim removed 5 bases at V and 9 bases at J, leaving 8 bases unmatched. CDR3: CASSDPGQGRPQHF. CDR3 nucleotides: TGTGCCAGCAGCGACCCGGGACAGGGACGGCCCCAGCATTTT.

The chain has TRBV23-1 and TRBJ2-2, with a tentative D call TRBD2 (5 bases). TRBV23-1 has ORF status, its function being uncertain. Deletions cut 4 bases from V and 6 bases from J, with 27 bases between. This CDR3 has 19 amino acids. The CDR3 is CASSRDPQRLRRLAGELFF. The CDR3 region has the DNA TGCGCCAGCAGTCGAGACCCACAAAGGCTCAGGAGGTTGGCCGGGGAGCTGTTTTTT.

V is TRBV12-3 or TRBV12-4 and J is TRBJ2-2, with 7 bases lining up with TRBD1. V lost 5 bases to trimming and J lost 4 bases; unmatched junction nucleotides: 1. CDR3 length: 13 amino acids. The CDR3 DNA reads TGTGCCAGCAGTACAGGGGTCACCGGGGAGCTGTTTTTT. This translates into CASSTGVTGELFF.

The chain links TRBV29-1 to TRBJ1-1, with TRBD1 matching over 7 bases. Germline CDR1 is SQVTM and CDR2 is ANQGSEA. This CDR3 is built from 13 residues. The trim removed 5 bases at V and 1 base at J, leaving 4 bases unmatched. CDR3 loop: CSVYRTGNTEAFF. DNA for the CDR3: TGCAGCGTTTACAGGACAGGGAACACTGAAGCTTTCTTT.

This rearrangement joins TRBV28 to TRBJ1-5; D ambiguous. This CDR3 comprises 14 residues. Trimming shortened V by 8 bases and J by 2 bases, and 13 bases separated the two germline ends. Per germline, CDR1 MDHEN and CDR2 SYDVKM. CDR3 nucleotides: TGTGCCAGCTCGGTTGAATATGGCAATCAGCCCCAGCATTTT. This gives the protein CASSVEYGNQPQHF. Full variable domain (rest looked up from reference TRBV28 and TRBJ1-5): DVKVTQSSRYLVKRTGEKVFLECVQDMDHENMFWYRQDPGLGLRLIYFSYDVKMKEKGDIPEGYSVSREKKERFSLILESASTNQTSMYLCASSVEYGNQPQHFGDGTRLSIL.

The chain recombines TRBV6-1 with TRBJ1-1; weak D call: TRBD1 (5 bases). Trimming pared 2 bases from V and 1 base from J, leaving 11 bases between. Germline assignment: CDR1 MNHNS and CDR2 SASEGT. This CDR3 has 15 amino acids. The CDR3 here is CASSEFLTANTEAFF. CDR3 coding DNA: TGTGCCAGCAGTGAATTTCTGACAGCGAACACTGAAGCTTTCTTT.

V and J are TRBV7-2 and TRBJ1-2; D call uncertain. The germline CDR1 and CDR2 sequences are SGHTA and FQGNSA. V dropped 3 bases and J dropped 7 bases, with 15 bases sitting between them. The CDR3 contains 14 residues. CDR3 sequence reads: CASSFLDRNAGYTF. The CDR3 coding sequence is TGTGCCAGCAGCTTCCTTGACCGGAATGCTGGCTACACCTTC.

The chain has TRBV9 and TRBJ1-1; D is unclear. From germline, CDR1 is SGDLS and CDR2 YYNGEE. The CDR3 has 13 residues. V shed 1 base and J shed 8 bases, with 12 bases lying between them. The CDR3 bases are TGTGCCAGCAGCGTAAACGTAGGAGGAGAAGCTTTCTTT. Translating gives CASSVNVGGEAFF.

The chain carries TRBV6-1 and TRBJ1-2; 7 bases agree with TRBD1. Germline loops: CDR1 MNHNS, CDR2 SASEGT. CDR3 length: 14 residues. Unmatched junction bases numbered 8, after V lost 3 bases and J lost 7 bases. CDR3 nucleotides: TGTGCCAGCAGTGAGGGGACAGCCGAGTCTGGCTACACCTTC. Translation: CASSEGTAESGYTF.

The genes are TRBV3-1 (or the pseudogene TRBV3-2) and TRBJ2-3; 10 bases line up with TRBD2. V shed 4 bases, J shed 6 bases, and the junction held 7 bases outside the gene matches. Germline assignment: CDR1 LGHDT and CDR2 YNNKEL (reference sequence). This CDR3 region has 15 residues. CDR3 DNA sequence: TGTGCCAGCAGCCGAGTAGCGGGAGGAGGGGATACGCAGTATTTT. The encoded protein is CASSRVAGGGDTQYF.

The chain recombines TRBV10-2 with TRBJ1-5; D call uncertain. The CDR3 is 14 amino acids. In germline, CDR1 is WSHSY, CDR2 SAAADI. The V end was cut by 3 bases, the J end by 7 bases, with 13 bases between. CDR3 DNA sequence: TGCGCCAGCAGTGATTTGGTGCAGTGGCAGCCCCAGCATTTT. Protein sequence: CASSDLVQWQPQHF.

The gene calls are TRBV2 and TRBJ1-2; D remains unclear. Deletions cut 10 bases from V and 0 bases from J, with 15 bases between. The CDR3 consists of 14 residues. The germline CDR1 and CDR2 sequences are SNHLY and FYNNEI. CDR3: CATRTKDTNYGYTF. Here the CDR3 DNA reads TGTGCCACCCGAACGAAGGATACTAACTATGGCTACACCTTC.

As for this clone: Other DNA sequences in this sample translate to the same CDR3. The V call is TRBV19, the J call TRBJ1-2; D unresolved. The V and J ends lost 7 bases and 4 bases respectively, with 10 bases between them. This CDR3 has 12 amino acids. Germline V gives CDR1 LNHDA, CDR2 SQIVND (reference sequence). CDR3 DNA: TGTGCCAGTACGTCCGCAGGCTATGGCTACACCTTC. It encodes CASTSAGYGYTF.

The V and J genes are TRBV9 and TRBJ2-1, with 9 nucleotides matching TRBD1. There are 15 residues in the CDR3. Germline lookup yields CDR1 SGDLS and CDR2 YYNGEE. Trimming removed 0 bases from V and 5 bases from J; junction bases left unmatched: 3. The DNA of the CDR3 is TGTGCCAGCAGCGTAGGACAGGGGGTGAACAATGAGCAGTTCTTC. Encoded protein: CASSVGQGVNNEQFF.